Detailed here is one T cell receptor (beta chain). Its antigen is unidentified. CDR1 is SQVTM, CDR2 ANQGSEA, per germline. V shed 7 bases and J 7 bases; nucleotides not matched to a gene: 8. The CDR3 spans 13 residues. The sample comes from a study of a mutant IDH1 vaccine in newly diagnosed glioma. About the research overall: The first vaccination came 4-6 weeks after radiotherapy alone, or with temozolomide cycles. Previous treatment comprised radiotherapy, temozolomide, or both, mostly both.

The time point is: week 5, during vaccination. In every dose of vaccine, 300 ug of mutant IDH1 20-mer peptide was given alongside topical imiquimod. Data came from immunoSEQ multiplex PCR; TCRdb stores just in-frame clones and leaves some out. This table has 40,000 or so clones, 91% appearing once. Sequenced here: PBMCs, sampled from a glioma patient whose treatment included an IDH1 peptide vaccine. The TCR originated in a man aged 50 to 60 with glioma. The chain employs TRBV29-1 and TRBJ2-7; 12 nucleotides align to TRBD2. DNA for the CDR3: TGCAGCGGGCGACTAGCGGGAGTTGGTGAGCAGTACTTC. Translating it yields CSGRLAGVGEQYF.